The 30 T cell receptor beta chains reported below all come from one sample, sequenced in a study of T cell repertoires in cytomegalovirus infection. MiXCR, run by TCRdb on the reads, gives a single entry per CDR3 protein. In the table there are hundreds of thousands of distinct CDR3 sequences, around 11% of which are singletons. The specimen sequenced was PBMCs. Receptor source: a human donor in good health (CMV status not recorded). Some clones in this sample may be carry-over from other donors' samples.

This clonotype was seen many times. Here the CDR3 reads CASSPWGSGNTGELFF. The CDR3 DNA follows: TGTGCCAGCAGCCCCTGGGGTAGCGGGAACACCGGGGAGCTGTTTTTT. The genes are TRBV6-1 and TRBJ2-2; possibly TRBD2 for D (6 bases). The germline V and J ends were trimmed by 6 bases and 1 base, with 15 bases remaining between them. This CDR3 spans 16 amino acids. Germline CDR1 and CDR2: MNHNS and SASEGT.

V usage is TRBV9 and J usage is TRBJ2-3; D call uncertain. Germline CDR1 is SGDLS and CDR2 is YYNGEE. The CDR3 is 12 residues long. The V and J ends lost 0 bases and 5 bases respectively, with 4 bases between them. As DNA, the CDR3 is TGTGCCAGCAGCGTAGAGGTAGATACGCAGTATTTT. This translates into CASSVEVDTQYF.

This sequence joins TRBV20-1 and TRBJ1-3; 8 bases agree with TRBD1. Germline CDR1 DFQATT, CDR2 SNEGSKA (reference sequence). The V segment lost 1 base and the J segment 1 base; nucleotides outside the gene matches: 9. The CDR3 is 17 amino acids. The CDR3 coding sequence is TGCAGTGCTAGAGCTCCGAACCAGGGGGCATCTGGAAACACCATATATTTT. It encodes CSARAPNQGASGNTIYF.

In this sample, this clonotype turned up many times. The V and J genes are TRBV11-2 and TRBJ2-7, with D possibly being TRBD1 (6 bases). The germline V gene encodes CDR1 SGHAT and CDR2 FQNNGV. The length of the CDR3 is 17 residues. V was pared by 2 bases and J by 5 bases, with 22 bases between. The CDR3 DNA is TGTGCCAGCAGCTTAAACTGGGGCGGGTTTACAGGGAACGAGCAGTACTTC. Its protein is CASSLNWGGFTGNEQYF.

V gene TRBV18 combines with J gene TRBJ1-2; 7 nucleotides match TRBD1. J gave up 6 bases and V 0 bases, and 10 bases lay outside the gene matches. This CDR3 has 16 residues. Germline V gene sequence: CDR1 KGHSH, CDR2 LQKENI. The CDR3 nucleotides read TGTGCCAGCTCACCACCGAGAGGGACAGTAACGGATGGCTACACCTTC. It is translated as CASSPPRGTVTDGYTF.

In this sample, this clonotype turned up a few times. The CDR3 protein is CASSWPARQANTEAFF. CDR3 nucleotides: TGTGCCAGCAGCTGGCCGGCCCGACAGGCGAACACTGAAGCTTTCTTT. The rearrangement joins TRBV13 to TRBJ1-1, with a tentative D call TRBD1 (6 bases). Germline loops: CDR1 PRHDT, CDR2 FYEKMQ (reference sequence). V was cut by 4 bases and J by 1 base, with 16 bases left in between. This CDR3 has 16 amino acids. Drawing the rest from reference TRBV13 and TRBJ1-1, the complete variable domain is AAGVIQSPRHLIKEKRETATLKCYPIPRHDTVYWYQQGPGQDPQFLISFYEKMQSDKGSIPDRFSAQQFSDYHSELNMSSLELGDSALYFCASSWPARQANTEAFFGQGTRLTVV.

Written as DNA, the CDR3 is TGTGCCACCAGCAGAGATCGGGGGTTGAACTCCTACAATGAGCAGTTCTTC. As protein: CATSRDRGLNSYNEQFF. V and J are TRBV15 and TRBJ2-1, with D maybe TRBD2 (6 bases). Germline V gene data show CDR1 as LNHNV and CDR2 as YYDKDF (reference sequence). CDR3 length: 17 amino acids. V was pared by 0 bases and J by 0 bases, with 12 bases between.

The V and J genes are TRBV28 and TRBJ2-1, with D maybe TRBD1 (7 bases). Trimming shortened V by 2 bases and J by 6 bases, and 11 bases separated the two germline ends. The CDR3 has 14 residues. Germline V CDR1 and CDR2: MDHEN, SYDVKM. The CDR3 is CASSLLRGANEQFF. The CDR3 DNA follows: TGTGCCAGCAGTTTACTCAGGGGGGCCAATGAGCAGTTCTTC.

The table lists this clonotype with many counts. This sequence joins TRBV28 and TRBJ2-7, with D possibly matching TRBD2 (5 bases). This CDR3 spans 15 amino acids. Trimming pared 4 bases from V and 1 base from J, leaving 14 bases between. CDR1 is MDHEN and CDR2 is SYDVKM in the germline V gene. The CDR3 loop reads CASSSPAAPSYEQYF. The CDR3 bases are TGTGCCAGCAGTTCCCCAGCGGCCCCTTCCTACGAGCAGTACTTC.

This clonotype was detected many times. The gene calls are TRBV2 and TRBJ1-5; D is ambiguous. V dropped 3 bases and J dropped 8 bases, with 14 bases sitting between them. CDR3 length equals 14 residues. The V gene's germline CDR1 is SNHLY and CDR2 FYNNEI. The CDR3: CASSDISAGEPQHF. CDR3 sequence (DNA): TGTGCCAGCAGTGATATTTCAGCCGGGGAGCCCCAGCATTTT. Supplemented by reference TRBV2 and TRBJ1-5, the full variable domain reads EPEVTQTPSHQVTQMGQEVILRCVPISNHLYFYWYRQILGQKVEFLVSFYNNEISEKSEIFDDQFSVERPDGSNFTLKIRSTKLEDSAMYFCASSDISAGEPQHFGDGTRLSIL.

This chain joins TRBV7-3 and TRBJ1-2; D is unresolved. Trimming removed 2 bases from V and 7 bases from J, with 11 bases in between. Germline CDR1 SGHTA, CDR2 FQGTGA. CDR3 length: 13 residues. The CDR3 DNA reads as TGTGCCAGCAGCTTAGTTCGGGCATCTGGCTACACCTTC. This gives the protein CASSLVRASGYTF.

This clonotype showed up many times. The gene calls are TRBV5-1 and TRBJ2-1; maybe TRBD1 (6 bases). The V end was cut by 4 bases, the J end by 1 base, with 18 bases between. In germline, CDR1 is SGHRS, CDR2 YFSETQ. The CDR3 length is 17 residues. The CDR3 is CASSDGQGLPSYNEQFF. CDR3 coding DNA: TGCGCCAGCAGCGATGGGCAGGGGCTTCCTTCCTACAATGAGCAGTTCTTC.

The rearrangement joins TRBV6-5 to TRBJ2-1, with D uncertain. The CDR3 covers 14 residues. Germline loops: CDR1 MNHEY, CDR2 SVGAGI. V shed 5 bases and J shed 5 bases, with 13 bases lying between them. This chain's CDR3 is CASSTKFNDNEQFF. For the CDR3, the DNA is TGTGCCAGCAGTACCAAATTCAACGACAATGAGCAGTTCTTC.

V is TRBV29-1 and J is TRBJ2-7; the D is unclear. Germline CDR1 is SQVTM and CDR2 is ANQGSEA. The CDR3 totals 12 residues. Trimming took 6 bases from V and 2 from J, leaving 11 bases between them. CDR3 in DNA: TGCAGCGTCCGATTGAACCCCTACGAGCAGTACTTC. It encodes CSVRLNPYEQYF.

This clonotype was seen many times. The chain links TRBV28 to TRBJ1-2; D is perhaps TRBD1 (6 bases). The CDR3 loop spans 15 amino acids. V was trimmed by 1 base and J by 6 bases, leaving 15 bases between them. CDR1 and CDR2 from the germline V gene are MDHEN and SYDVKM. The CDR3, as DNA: TGTGCCAGCAGTTTATTGCCGGGGGCCGCAGATGGCTACACCTTC. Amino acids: CASSLLPGAADGYTF.

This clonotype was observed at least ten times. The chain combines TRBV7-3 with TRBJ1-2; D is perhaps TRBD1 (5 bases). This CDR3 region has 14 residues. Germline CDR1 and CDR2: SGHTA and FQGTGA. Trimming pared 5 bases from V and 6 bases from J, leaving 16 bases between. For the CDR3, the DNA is TGTGCCAGCAGCCCGGGAGGCAGGGAGGATGGCTACACCTTC. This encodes CASSPGGREDGYTF. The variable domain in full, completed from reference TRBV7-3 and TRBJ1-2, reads GAGVSQTPSNKVTEKGKYVELRCDPISGHTALYWYRQSLGQGPEFLIYFQGTGAADDSGLPNDRFFAVRPEGSVSTLKIQRTERGDSAVYLCASSPGGREDGYTFGSGTRLTVV.

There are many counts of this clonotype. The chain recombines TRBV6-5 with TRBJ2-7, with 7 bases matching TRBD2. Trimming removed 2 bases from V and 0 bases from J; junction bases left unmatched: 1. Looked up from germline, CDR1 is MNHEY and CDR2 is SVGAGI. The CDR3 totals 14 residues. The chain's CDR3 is CASSYGRDSYEQYF. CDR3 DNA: TGTGCCAGCAGTTACGGGAGGGACTCCTACGAGCAGTACTTC.

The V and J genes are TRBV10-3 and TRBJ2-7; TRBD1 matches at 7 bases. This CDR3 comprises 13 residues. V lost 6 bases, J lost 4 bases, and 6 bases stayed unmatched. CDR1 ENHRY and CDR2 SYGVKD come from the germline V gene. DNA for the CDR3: TGTGCCATCAGGAGGGACAGAAGTTACGAGCAGTACTTC. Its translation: CAIRRDRSYEQYF.

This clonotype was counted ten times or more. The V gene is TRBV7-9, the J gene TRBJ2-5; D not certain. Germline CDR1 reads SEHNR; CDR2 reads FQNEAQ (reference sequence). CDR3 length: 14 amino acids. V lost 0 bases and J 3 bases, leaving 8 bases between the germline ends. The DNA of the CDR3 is TGTGCCAGCAGCTTAGCGGCGGCCGAAGAGACCCAGTACTTC. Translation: CASSLAAAEETQYF.

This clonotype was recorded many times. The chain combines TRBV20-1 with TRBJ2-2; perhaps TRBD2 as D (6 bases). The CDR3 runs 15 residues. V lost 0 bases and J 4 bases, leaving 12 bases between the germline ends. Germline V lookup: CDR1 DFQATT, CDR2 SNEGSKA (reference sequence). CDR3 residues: CSARDVSGSTGELFF. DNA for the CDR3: TGCAGTGCTAGAGACGTTAGCGGAAGCACCGGGGAGCTGTTTTTT.

CDR3 residues: CSARGIAGTLYEQYF. In DNA, the CDR3 is TGCAGTGCTAGGGGTATAGCGGGAACCCTCTACGAGCAGTACTTC. The V call is TRBV20-1, the J call TRBJ2-7; 8 bases match TRBD2. Germline loops: CDR1 DFQATT, CDR2 SNEGSKA (reference sequence). The trim removed 3 bases at V and 3 bases at J, leaving 10 bases unmatched. This CDR3 is built from 15 residues.

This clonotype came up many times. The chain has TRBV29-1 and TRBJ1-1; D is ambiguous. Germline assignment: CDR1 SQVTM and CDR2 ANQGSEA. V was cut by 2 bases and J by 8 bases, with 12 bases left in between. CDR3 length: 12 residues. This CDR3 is CSVEWGAGEAFF. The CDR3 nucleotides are TGCAGCGTTGAATGGGGTGCGGGGGAAGCTTTCTTT.

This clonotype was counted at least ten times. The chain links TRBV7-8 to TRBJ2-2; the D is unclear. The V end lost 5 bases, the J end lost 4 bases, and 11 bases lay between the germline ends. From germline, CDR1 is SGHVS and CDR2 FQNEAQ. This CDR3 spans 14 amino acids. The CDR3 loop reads CASSDRWGTGELFF. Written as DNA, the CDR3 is TGTGCCAGCAGCGACCGCTGGGGCACCGGGGAGCTGTTTTTT. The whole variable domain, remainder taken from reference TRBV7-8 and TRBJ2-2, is GAGVSQSPRYKVAKRGQDVALRCDPISGHVSLFWYQQALGQGPEFLTYFQNEAQLDKSGLPSDRFFAERPEGSVSTLKIQRTQQEDSAVYLCASSDRWGTGELFFGEGSRLTVL.

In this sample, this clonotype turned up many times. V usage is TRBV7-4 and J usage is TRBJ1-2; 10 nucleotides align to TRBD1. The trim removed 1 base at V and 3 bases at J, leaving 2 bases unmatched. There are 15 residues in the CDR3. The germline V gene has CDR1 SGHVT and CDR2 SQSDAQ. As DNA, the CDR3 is TGTGCCAGCAGCTTAGGAGGGACAGGGGACTATGGCTACACCTTC. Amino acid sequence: CASSLGGTGDYGYTF.

The CDR3 loop is CASSYGLSDQPQHF. In DNA form, the CDR3 reads TGTGCCAGCAGTTACGGGCTCTCGGATCAGCCCCAGCATTTT. The chain couples TRBV6-6 to TRBJ1-5, with D unclear. CDR1 is MNHNY and CDR2 is SVGAGI in the germline V gene (reference sequence). CDR3 length: 14 residues. Trimming took 2 bases from V and 5 from J, leaving 10 bases between them.

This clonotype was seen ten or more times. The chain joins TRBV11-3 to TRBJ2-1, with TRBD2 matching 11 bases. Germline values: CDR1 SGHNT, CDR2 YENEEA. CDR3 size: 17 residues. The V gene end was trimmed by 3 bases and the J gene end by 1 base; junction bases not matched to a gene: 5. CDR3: CASSFTSGSPSYNEQFF. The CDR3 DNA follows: TGTGCCAGCAGCTTTACTAGCGGGAGCCCTTCCTACAATGAGCAGTTCTTC. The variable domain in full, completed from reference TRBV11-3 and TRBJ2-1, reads EAGVVQSPRYKIIEKKQPVAFWCNPISGHNTLYWYLQNLGQGPELLIRYENEEAVDDSQLPKDRFSAERLKGVDSTLKIQPAELGDSAVYLCASSFTSGSPSYNEQFFGPGTRLTVL.

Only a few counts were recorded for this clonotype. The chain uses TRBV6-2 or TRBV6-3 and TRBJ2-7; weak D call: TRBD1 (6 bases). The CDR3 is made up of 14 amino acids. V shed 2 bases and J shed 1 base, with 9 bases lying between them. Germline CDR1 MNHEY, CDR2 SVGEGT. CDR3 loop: CASSYEGVSYEQYF. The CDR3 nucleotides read TGTGCCAGCAGTTACGAGGGGGTATCCTACGAGCAGTACTTC.

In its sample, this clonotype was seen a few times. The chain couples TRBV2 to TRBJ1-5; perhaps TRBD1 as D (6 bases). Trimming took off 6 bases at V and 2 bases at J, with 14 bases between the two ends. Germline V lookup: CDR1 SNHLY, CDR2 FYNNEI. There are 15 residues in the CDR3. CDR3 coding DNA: TGTGCCAGCAGACACAGGGATGGGGGCAATCAGCCCCAGCATTTT. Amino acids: CASRHRDGGNQPQHF.

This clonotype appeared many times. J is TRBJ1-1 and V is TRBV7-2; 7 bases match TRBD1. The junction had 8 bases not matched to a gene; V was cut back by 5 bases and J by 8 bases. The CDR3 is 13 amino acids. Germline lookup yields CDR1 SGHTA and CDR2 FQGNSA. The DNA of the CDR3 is TGTGCCAGCAGCCCCAGGGGGGGCGCCGAAGCTTTCTTT. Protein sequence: CASSPRGGAEAFF.

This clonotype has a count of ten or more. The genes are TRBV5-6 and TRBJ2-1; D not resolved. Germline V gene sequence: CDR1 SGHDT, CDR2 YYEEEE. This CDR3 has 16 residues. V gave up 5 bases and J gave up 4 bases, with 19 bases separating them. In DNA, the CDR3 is TGTGCCAGCAGTCCCCTCGTGAGCTCGGGTTACAATGAGCAGTTCTTC. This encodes CASSPLVSSGYNEQFF.